The entry below gives a single T cell receptor beta chain sequence along with its context. These data are taken from a study of blood T cell repertoires in COVID-19. At the level of the study: The United States, Italy and Spain provided the acute and convalescent COVID-19 samples. The cDNA or gDNA used as material had been derived from T cells, B-cell-depleted T cells, or PBMCs.

Original processing methods: Amplification of reference gene primers provided the estimated nucleated cell counts. Here immunoSEQ multiplex PCR was the method, and the copy in TCRdb shows in-frame clones only, minus some. The D gene and trimming were derived from the DNA, and the V and J assignments and clone size from that table. Among tens of thousands of clones listed, approximately 89% were seen once. Germline V gene sequence: CDR1 LGHNA, CDR2 YSLEER. The CDR3 is 16 amino acids. With 0 bases removed from V and 4 bases from J, the gap between germline ends came to 13 bases. This receptor was identified in a man aged 45-60 years with acute or convalescent COVID-19. This chain uses TRBV4-3 with TRBJ1-5; D is undetermined. Input material: peripheral blood. CDR3: CASSQEFPGVNQPQHF. The CDR3, as DNA: TGCGCCAGCAGCCAAGAATTCCCGGGAGTGAATCAGCCCCAGCATTTT.